This entry lists 30 T cell receptor beta chains sequenced from one sample in a study of Graves' ophthalmopathy and Graves' hyperthyroidism. Amplification of the TCR beta CDR3 regions used RNA transcripts (as template). HTBI primers were used in a first-round RT-PCR, which preceded a second-round multiplex PCR. Each CDR3 protein gets one entry after TCRdb re-called the multiplex PCR reads with MiXCR. The table lists approximately 150,000 distinct CDR3 sequences, just under 40% of them singletons. The specimen was peripheral blood. The source of these receptors is a man aged 30 to 45 with Graves' ophthalmopathy.

This clonotype appeared many times. The chain recombines TRBV19 with TRBJ1-5; no definite D call. Germline-derived CDR1 and CDR2 are LNHDA and SQIVND (reference sequence). The CDR3 runs to 14 residues. The germline V and J ends were trimmed by 2 bases and 4 bases, with 9 bases remaining between them. The CDR3 is CASSIRGVNQPQHF. The CDR3 DNA follows: TGTGCCAGTAGTATAAGAGGTGTGAATCAGCCCCAGCATTTT.

The chain recombines TRBV18 with TRBJ1-2; the D is unclear. Trimming removed 2 bases from V and 5 bases from J, with 24 bases in between. CDR3 size: 18 residues. Germline V gene sequence: CDR1 KGHSH, CDR2 LQKENI. The CDR3 here is CASSPGAGGRLSAYGYTF. CDR3 nucleotides: TGTGCCAGCTCACCAGGTGCAGGAGGCAGGCTTTCGGCTTATGGCTACACCTTC.

This clonotype was seen at least ten times. The genes are TRBV20-1 and TRBJ2-7; a weak D match, TRBD2 (6 bases). CDR1 is DFQATT, CDR2 SNEGSKA, per germline (reference sequence). V dropped 0 bases and J dropped 6 bases, with 15 bases sitting between them. This CDR3 has 14 amino acids. CDR3 sequence reads: CSARDFGSFSEQYF. In DNA, the CDR3 is TGCAGTGCTAGAGATTTCGGGAGCTTTAGCGAGCAGTACTTC.

The gene calls are TRBV7-2 and TRBJ2-5; 7 nucleotides line up with TRBD2. The CDR3 has 15 residues. V lost 5 bases, J lost 4 bases, and 10 bases stayed unmatched. Germline values: CDR1 SGHTA, CDR2 FQGNSA. The CDR3 spells CASSHSGSGTETQYF. DNA of the CDR3: TGTGCCAGCAGCCACTCGGGAAGCGGGACAGAGACCCAGTACTTC.

The rearrangement joins TRBV6-5 to TRBJ2-7, with D possibly TRBD1 on 6 matching bases. The CDR3 length is 15 residues. V lost 2 bases to trimming and J lost 5 bases, with 16 bases between them. In germline, CDR1 is MNHEY, CDR2 SVGAGI. The CDR3 DNA is TGTGCCAGCAGTTACATGCCAGGGGATCTACACGAGCAGTACTTC. As protein: CASSYMPGDLHEQYF.

This clonotype was seen repeatedly, ten times or more. The V and J genes are TRBV5-1 and TRBJ1-1; D is possibly TRBD1 (6 bases). Trimming took off 0 bases at V and 0 bases at J, with 9 bases between the two ends. Germline V gene data show CDR1 as SGHRS and CDR2 as YFSETQ. This CDR3 region has 15 residues. The CDR3 loop reads CASSLGDNLNTEAFF. CDR3 coding DNA: TGCGCCAGCAGCTTGGGGGACAATCTGAACACTGAAGCTTTCTTT.

On this clonotype: The CDR3 end shows no conserved phenylalanine or tryptophan, and so a read error is likely. It is unclear where the CDR3 begins or ends on the DNA, so no DNA is shown, and the CDR3 is as TCRdb lists it. CDR3 sequence reads: CASSTQGSFFGQ. The chain carries TRBV6-1 and TRBJ2-3; no DNA check was done on the table's D call, TRBD1. From its first to its last residue, the CDR3 has 12 amino acids. Germline V lookup: CDR1 MNHNS, CDR2 SASEGT.

This clonotype was counted many times. The V gene is TRBV19, the J gene TRBJ1-5; D not resolved. The germline gives CDR1 LNHDA, CDR2 SQIVND (reference sequence). With 6 bases removed from V and 6 bases from J, the gap between germline ends came to 12 bases. The CDR3 extends over 13 amino acids. CDR3 DNA sequence: TGTGCCAGTAGCCTACTGGGCAGTCAGCCCCAGCATTTT. This codes for CASSLLGSQPQHF.

This clonotype has a count of ten or more. This chain uses TRBV30 with TRBJ1-2; no clear D gene. Trimming removed 5 bases from V and 6 bases from J, with 13 bases in between. Germline-derived CDR1 and CDR2 are GTSNPN and SVGIG (reference sequence). The CDR3 totals 12 residues. CDR3 in DNA: TGTGCCTGGGCTGGGAGAAGAGATGGCTACACCTTC. Protein: CAWAGRRDGYTF.

The table lists this clonotype with many counts. The chain is built from TRBV6-2 or TRBV6-3 and TRBJ1-5; D perhaps matches TRBD1 (6 bases). The CDR3 contains 15 residues. Germline CDR1 MNHEY, CDR2 SVGEGT. V was pared by 4 bases and J by 7 bases, with 17 bases between. CDR3 protein: CASSFATGLGQPQHF. The CDR3, as DNA: TGTGCCAGCAGTTTCGCTACAGGGCTCGGACAGCCCCAGCATTTT.

V gene TRBV6-1 combines with J gene TRBJ1-1; D remains unclear. The CDR3 spans 15 residues. CDR1 and CDR2 from the germline V gene are MNHNS and SASEGT. V was cut by 4 bases and J by 0 bases, with 12 bases left in between. This CDR3 is CASSGPQVVNTEAFF. The DNA for the CDR3 is TGTGCCAGCAGTGGTCCTCAGGTGGTGAACACTGAAGCTTTCTTT.

The sample holds many counts of this clonotype. This sequence joins TRBV2 and TRBJ1-2; D gene unclear. The CDR3 has 14 amino acids. The ends were cut back, 7 bases at V and 3 bases at J, with 15 bases in the middle. CDR1 and CDR2 (germline): SNHLY, FYNNEI. Written as DNA, the CDR3 is TGTGCCAGCACCACTGAACTAGGGTACTATGGCTACACCTTC. Protein: CASTTELGYYGYTF.

This clonotype appeared many times. This chain links TRBV2 with TRBJ2-2, with 8 nucleotides matching TRBD1. Trimming cost V 4 bases and J 4 bases; bases outside gene matches: 5. Per the germline V gene, CDR1 is SNHLY and CDR2 is FYNNEI. The CDR3 runs 15 residues. For the CDR3, the DNA is TGTGCCAGCAGTGGGACAGGGCGGGCCACCGGGGAGCTGTTTTTT. As protein: CASSGTGRATGELFF.

This chain uses TRBV20-1 with TRBJ1-5; 7 nucleotides align to TRBD1. This CDR3 region has 14 residues. Looked up from germline, CDR1 is DFQATT and CDR2 is SNEGSKA (reference sequence). Germline trimming cut 1 base from V and 3 bases from J; bases unmatched to any gene: 3. The CDR3 DNA sequence: TGCAGTGCTAGAGGACAGGGCTCCAATCAGCCCCAGCATTTT. This gives the protein CSARGQGSNQPQHF.

This clonotype was found many times. This chain connects TRBV25-1 to TRBJ2-7; D tentatively reads TRBD1 or TRBD2 (5 bases each). The CDR3 contains 14 residues. The germline V gene has CDR1 MGHDK and CDR2 SYGVNS. V was cut by 4 bases and J by 5 bases, with 15 bases left in between. The CDR3 here is CASSGGTAPDEQYF. The CDR3 bases are TGTGCCAGCAGTGGGGGGACGGCTCCCGACGAGCAGTACTTC.

This clonotype appeared many times. This chain connects TRBV27 to TRBJ2-7; D uncertain. Between the trimmed V and J ends, which lost 5 bases and 3 bases, there was a span of 17 bases. There are 15 residues in the CDR3. The germline V gene has CDR1 MNHEY and CDR2 SMNVEV (reference sequence). CDR3 DNA: TGTGCCAGCAGTGCCGCTAAGGACCTCGTCTACGAGCAGTACTTC. The encoded protein is CASSAAKDLVYEQYF.

The chain is built from TRBV27 and TRBJ2-5; 14 nucleotides match TRBD2. There are 18 residues in the CDR3. CDR1 MNHEY and CDR2 SMNVEV come from the germline V gene (reference sequence). After removal of 5 bases from V and 4 bases from J, the junction contained 12 bases not matched to a gene. This chain's CDR3 is CASSTRLAGGPGAETQYF. CDR3 sequence (DNA): TGTGCCAGCAGTACACGACTAGCGGGAGGGCCAGGGGCAGAGACCCAGTACTTC.

This clonotype occurred many times. The rearrangement links TRBV6-1 to TRBJ2-7; TRBD2 matches at 12 bases. The CDR3 extends over 15 amino acids. From germline, CDR1 is MNHNS and CDR2 SASEGT. After removal of 6 bases from V and 0 bases from J, the junction contained 3 bases not matched to a gene. CDR3 residues: CASSQTSGSSYEQYF. Here the CDR3 DNA reads TGTGCCAGCAGCCAGACTAGCGGGAGCTCCTACGAGCAGTACTTC.

The V gene is TRBV6-1, the J gene TRBJ2-7, with 7 positions matching TRBD2. Germline V lookup: CDR1 MNHNS, CDR2 SASEGT. The CDR3 is made up of 13 amino acids. V dropped 7 bases and J dropped 6; count of bases not matched to a gene: 9. CDR3 region: CASKAGLGGEQYF. CDR3 DNA sequence: TGTGCCAGCAAAGCGGGGCTTGGGGGCGAGCAGTACTTC.

The CDR3 bases are TGTGCCAGCAGCTTAAGGAGTAGGGGATCCACCGGGGAGCTGTTTTTT. Its translation: CASSLRSRGSTGELFF. This rearrangement joins TRBV11-2 to TRBJ2-2, with D possibly TRBD1 on 5 matching bases. The CDR3 length is 16 residues. Trimming removed 2 bases from V and 4 bases from J, with 14 bases in between. Per germline, CDR1 SGHAT and CDR2 FQNNGV.

This clonotype was seen only a few times. The chain employs TRBV12-3 or TRBV12-4 and TRBJ2-5; D unresolved. This CDR3 is built from 12 residues. V was pared by 5 bases and J by 5 bases, with 9 bases between. The CDR3 reads CASSQASETQYF. CDR3 coding DNA: TGTGCCAGCAGTCAGGCGTCGGAGACCCAGTACTTC.

This clonotype has at least ten counts. The chain has TRBV19 and TRBJ2-2; maybe TRBD1 (6 bases). Germline loops: CDR1 LNHDA, CDR2 SQIVND (reference sequence). The V end was cut by 4 bases, the J end by 5 bases, with 11 bases between. The CDR3 has 14 amino acids. CDR3 amino acids: CASSTQGWTGELFF. The DNA for the CDR3 is TGTGCCAGTAGTACCCAGGGGTGGACCGGGGAGCTGTTTTTT.

This clonotype came up many times. The germline gene is not matched at one end of the junction; a read error may be the cause. CDR3 sequence reads: CASSYRKSQGKQPQHF. The CDR3 DNA reads as TGTGCCAGCAGCTACCGGAAATCACAGGGCAAGCAGCCCCAGCATTTT. The gene calls are TRBV11-1 and TRBJ1-5, with a tentative D call TRBD1 (6 bases). CDR1 and CDR2 (germline): SGHAT, FQDESV (reference sequence). The CDR3 is 16 amino acids.

This clonotype was seen many times. J is TRBJ1-1 and V is TRBV6-5, with D perhaps TRBD1 (5 bases). The V gene's germline CDR1 is MNHEY and CDR2 SVGAGI. This CDR3 spans 15 amino acids. V was trimmed by 4 bases and J by 11 bases, leaving 23 bases between them. The CDR3 loop is CASSSRPTGPPPAFF. In DNA, the CDR3 is TGTGCCAGCAGTTCGCGACCCACGGGGCCCCCCCCGGCTTTCTTT.

This rearrangement joins TRBV6-5 to TRBJ2-5, with D maybe TRBD1 (5 bases). Germline CDR1 and CDR2: MNHEY and SVGAGI. The V gene lost 2 bases and the J gene lost 13 bases, with 11 bases spanning the gap. This CDR3 is 11 amino acids long. The CDR3 nucleotides are TGTGCCAGCAGTTACCAGGGTCGTTCGTACTTC. This translates into CASSYQGRSYF.

The V and J genes are TRBV29-1 and TRBJ2-7, with 7 bases fitting TRBD1. Germline V gene lookup returns CDR1 SQVTM and CDR2 ANQGSEA. With V trimmed by 8 bases and J by 0 bases, 7 bases remained unmatched. The CDR3 length is 13 residues. For the CDR3, the DNA is TGCAGCACTAGACAGGGCCTCTCCTACGAGCAGTACTTC. This encodes CSTRQGLSYEQYF.

This clonotype was seen many times. CDR3 protein: CASSLGSGYSYEQYF. CDR3 sequence (DNA): TGCGCCAGCAGCTTGGGGTCGGGGTACTCCTACGAGCAGTACTTC. J is TRBJ2-7 and V is TRBV5-1, with a weak D call TRBD2 (5 bases). The CDR3 length is 15 residues. The V and J ends lost 0 bases and 0 bases respectively, with 10 bases between them. CDR1 is SGHRS, CDR2 YFSETQ, per germline.

The gene calls are TRBV28 and TRBJ1-1; D remains ambiguous. From germline, CDR1 is MDHEN and CDR2 SYDVKM. V was shortened by 7 bases and J by 5 bases, with 8 bases between the two germline ends. The CDR3 sequence is 11 residues long. The CDR3, as DNA: TGTGCCAGCATCACAGTTACTGAAGCTTTCTTT. Translating gives CASITVTEAFF.

This chain connects TRBV11-1 to TRBJ2-7; D perhaps matches TRBD1 (7 bases). The germline gives CDR1 SGHAT, CDR2 FQDESV (reference sequence). Trimming stripped 0 bases from V and 10 bases from J, with 16 bases between. This CDR3 has 14 amino acids. The CDR3 bases are TGTGCCAGCAGCTTAGCGCCCGGCAGGGGGGAACAGTACTTC. Translation gives CASSLAPGRGEQYF.

In its sample, this clonotype was seen many times. V usage is TRBV19 and J usage is TRBJ2-2; D gene unclear. CDR1 LNHDA and CDR2 SQIVND come from the germline V gene (reference sequence). Trimming shortened V by 7 bases and J by 6 bases, and 15 bases separated the two germline ends. The CDR3 sequence is 14 residues long. CDR3 DNA: TGTGCCAGTACCCAAGACCAGCCTTCCGGGGAGCTGTTTTTT. Translation gives CASTQDQPSGELFF.